This TCR beta chain is drawn from a study of blood T cell repertoires in COVID-19 (dated by TCRdb to about 2020). In the study overall: Samples from collaborators originated in the United States, Italy and Spain and spanned both the acute and convalescent phases of COVID-19. Samples were obtained from the ongoing ImmuneRACE study (first 160 participants) and from 950 to 1,500 subjects provided by 6 global collaborators. Subjects who had been exposed to COVID-19, were actively infected with it, or had recovered from it provided the deeply sampled blood TCRbeta repertoires that made up the dataset. The prospective study material was composed of cDNA or gDNA derived from T cells, B-cell-depleted T cells, or PBMCs. A de-identified subject ID, COVID-19 status, age in years and sex were almost always included in the sample metadata. Where HLA class I and class II types were available, the types were taken from metadata supplied by the sample provider, not from assay-based typing. A freely available public database, intended as a resource for researchers studying the immune response to SARS-CoV-2, is where the repertoires were released.

The CDR3 holds 15 amino acids from the cysteine to the phenylalanine. This entry keeps only the CDR3 DNA: 45 bases, framed from base 1. Trimming takes 6 bases from V and 0 bases from J, and the germline ends sit 12 bases apart. As encoded in the germline V gene (reference sequence), CDR1 is MNHNY while CDR2 is SVGAGI. The collaborating institutions used their own protocols to collect whole blood in K2EDTA tubes. For TCRbeta analysis, collaborator samples were shipped as frozen whole blood, as isolated PBMCs, or as DNA extracted from either sample type. TCRbeta CDR3 regions were amplified from genomic DNA using the immunoSEQ Assay, a bias-controlled multiplex PCR. From the authors' description of their analysis: Within the assay, amplification of reference gene primers was used to estimate how many nucleated cells each sample contained. To quantify the absolute abundance of each unique TCRbeta CDR3 rearrangement, sequence reads were collapsed and filtered. For each sample, productive Simpson clonality was calculated as the square root of Simpson's diversity index across productive rearrangements. TCRdb retrieved this table from immuneACCESS and kept in-frame rearrangements only. Not all clones are present; in checked studies, unresolved V genes account for under half, and no reason is known for the remainder. The V and J calls and clone size were taken over from that table, and D and trimming were inferred from the DNA. This sample comprises about 270,000 clones, roughly nine tenths of them detected only once. The leading ten clones occupy approximately 9% of the sample.

Concerning this clone: Which antigen it targets is not known. No base-level quality is on record; no much larger clone is a single base apart.

Overall study results and their limits: The amount of clinical and demographic metadata varied by source and participant and was provided uncurated.

The sequence joins TRBV6-6 to TRBJ1-5, with the D segment identity uncertain. Sequencing used peripheral blood. The sequence derives from a man aged 40-49 years with active or convalescent COVID-19. CDR3 loop: CASSPGRYSNQPQHF. The DNA reads as follows: TGTGCCAGCAGCCCGGGGAGGTATAGCAATCAGCCCCAGCATTTT.